These T cell receptor beta chains were read from a single sample in a study of Graves' ophthalmopathy and Graves' hyperthyroidism. TCRdb re-called the multiplex PCR reads through MiXCR, storing one row per CDR3 protein. Found here are a few hundred thousand distinct CDR3 sequences, 15% of them singletons; the top ten hold roughly 7%. Specimen: peripheral blood. The receptors stem from a woman in her late teens or twenties with stable Graves' hyperthyroidism. The CDR3 runs from the conserved cysteine through the conserved F or W. D genes are given only for firm matches. Some rows have no size entry. The others give once, few or many, or a class for an expanded clone.

size	D	J	V	DNA	CDR3
many	.	TRBJ1-1	TRBV5-1	TGCGCCAGCAGTCGGGACGGAGGCACTGAAGCTTTCTTT	CASSRDGGTEAFF
many	TRBD2	TRBJ2-7	TRBV14	TGTGCCAGCAGCCACGGGCTAGCGGGGACCTACGAGCAGTACTTC	CASSHGLAGTYEQYF
.	TRBD1	TRBJ1-2	TRBV11-2	TGTGCCAGCAGCGGACGACAGGGACACACCTTC	CASSGRQGHTF
many	TRBD2	TRBJ2-5	TRBV10-3	TGTGCCATCAGTGAAACAGCGGGGGGACTCCAAGAGACCCAGTACTTC	CAISETAGGLQETQYF
many	TRBD1	TRBJ1-6	TRBV12-3/TRBV12-4	TGTGCCAGCAGTTTTAAGACAGGGCGCAATTCACCCCTCCACTTT	CASSFKTGRNSPLHF
many	.	TRBJ1-1	TRBV7-8	TGTGCCAGCAGCCTCGATCCGATGAACACTGAAGCTTTCTTT	CASSLDPMNTEAFF
many	.	TRBJ1-6	TRBV6-1	TGTGCCAGCAGGGACGCAACAGGTCAATATAATTCACCCCTCCACTTT	CASRDATGQYNSPLHF
few	.	TRBJ2-7	TRBV12-3/TRBV12-4	TGTGCCAGCAGTTTGAATTGGGAGCAGTACTTC	CASSLNWEQYF
many	TRBD1	TRBJ1-2	TRBV24-1	TGTGCCACCAGTCACCGCACCGGGACAGATTTCTATGGCTACACCTTC	CATSHRTGTDFYGYTF
many	TRBD1	TRBJ2-5	TRBV29-1	TGCAGCGTTGGGACAGGGGGTTCCCGGGAGACCCAGTACTTC	CSVGTGGSRETQYF
many	.	TRBJ1-6	TRBV11-2	TGTGCCAGCAGCTTAGAGAACAGGGAGTATAATTCACCCCTCCACTTT	CASSLENREYNSPLHF
many	TRBD1	TRBJ2-7	TRBV19	TGTGCCAGTAGTACGGGACAGGGTCCCCACGAGCAGTACTTC	CASSTGQGPHEQYF
many	.	TRBJ1-1	TRBV19	TGTGCCAGTAGTATCCCCCAGGGCGCTGAAGCTTTCTTT	CASSIPQGAEAFF
many	.	TRBJ2-5	TRBV15	TGTGCCACCAGCAGAGATGTCCGATACCAAGAGACCCAGTACTTC	CATSRDVRYQETQYF
few	.	TRBJ1-6	TRBV6-2/TRBV6-3	TGTGCCAGCAGCCAAGGGGGTGGTGCCTATAATTCACCCCTCCACTTT	CASSQGGGAYNSPLHF
many	.	TRBJ1-1	TRBV11-2	TGTGCCAGCAGCTTAGATCATGCCCAGGGTAAAGCTTTCTTT	CASSLDHAQGKAFF
many	TRBD1	TRBJ2-7	TRBV19	TGTGCCAGTAGTATCCGACAGGGCGAGCAGTACTTC	CASSIRQGEQYF